Following are 25 T cell receptor beta chains from one sample sequenced in a study of shared clonotypes between healthy human individuals. CD45RO-negative cells were positively selected for CCR7, leaving out terminally differentiated effector memory CD45RA+ cells. Sequencing was performed with immunoSEQ multiplex PCR; in TCRdb, only in-frame clones are kept and a portion is missing. Here the sample spans millions of clones, about 93% being singletons. The specimen sequenced was naive CD8+ T cells from PBMCs. These receptors originate from a man younger than 35 in good health. Some clones in this sample may be carry-over from other donors' samples.

The chain recombines TRBV7-9 with TRBJ2-1; 10 positions match TRBD2. CDR1 is SEHNR, CDR2 FQNEAQ, per germline (reference sequence). This CDR3 contains 16 residues. V shed 5 bases and J 5 bases; nucleotides not matched to a gene: 9. The CDR3 DNA reads TGTGCCAGCAGCGGACGGACTAGCGGAGGAGACAATGAGCAGTTCTTC. Translation gives CASSGRTSGGDNEQFF.

The chain recombines TRBV5-1 with TRBJ1-1; D remains unclear. Germline V gene sequence: CDR1 SGHRS, CDR2 YFSETQ. Trimming took off 0 bases at V and 8 bases at J, with 8 bases between the two ends. The CDR3 sequence is 12 residues long. The CDR3 DNA is TGCGCCAGCAGCTTGGACCGAAGGGAAGCTTTCTTT. It encodes CASSLDRREAFF.

This clone was observed once. The chain uses TRBV19 and TRBJ2-1; tentatively, D is TRBD1 (6 bases). This CDR3 comprises 15 residues. Germline V gives CDR1 LNHDA, CDR2 SQIVND (reference sequence). Trimming shortened V by 7 bases and J by 1 base, and 14 bases separated the two germline ends. CDR3 DNA sequence: TGTGCCAGTACGACTGACAGGTGGTCCTACAATGAGCAGTTCTTC. Translating it yields CASTTDRWSYNEQFF.

The chain employs TRBV13 and TRBJ1-4, with D possibly being TRBD1 (5 bases). V was trimmed by 5 bases and J by 4 bases, leaving 14 bases between them. The germline CDR1 and CDR2 sequences are PRHDT and FYEKMQ (reference sequence). CDR3 size: 15 residues. In DNA form, the CDR3 reads TGTGCCAGCAGCGGACCGGGACGGCTTAATGAAAAACTGTTTTTT. This codes for CASSGPGRLNEKLFF.

The genes are TRBV15 and TRBJ2-7; TRBD2 matches 7 bases. The V segment lost 0 bases and the J segment 6 bases; nucleotides outside the gene matches: 17. Looked up from germline, CDR1 is LNHNV and CDR2 is YYDKDF (reference sequence). The CDR3 runs to 18 residues. CDR3 in amino acids: CATSRDGLVGRMGGEQYF. CDR3 nucleotide sequence: TGTGCCACCAGCAGAGACGGACTAGTAGGCCGGATGGGGGGCGAGCAGTACTTC.

This sequence joins TRBV4-2 and TRBJ2-7; D may correspond to TRBD1 or TRBD2 (5 bases each). Per the germline V gene, CDR1 is LGHNA and CDR2 is YNFKEQ. This CDR3 has 15 amino acids. With 3 bases removed from V and 2 bases from J, the gap between germline ends came to 14 bases. This chain's CDR3 is CASSHSEGSPYEQYF. The DNA for the CDR3 is TGTGCCAGCAGCCACTCCGAGGGGTCCCCCTACGAGCAGTACTTC.

V usage is TRBV5-1 and J usage is TRBJ1-5, with a possible D match to TRBD1 (6 bases). CDR1 and CDR2 (germline): SGHRS, YFSETQ. The CDR3 has 15 residues. V lost 6 bases and J 6 bases, leaving 19 bases between the germline ends. As DNA, the CDR3 is TGCGCCAGCACCCTACTCCAGGGGCAGGGTCAGCCCCAGCATTTT. Protein product: CASTLLQGQGQPQHF.

The rearrangement uses TRBV4-1 and TRBJ1-5; 7 nucleotides match TRBD1. Germline values: CDR1 MGHRA, CDR2 YSYEKL. Unmatched junction bases numbered 8, after V lost 5 bases and J lost 7 bases. The CDR3 sequence is 14 residues long. In nucleotides, the CDR3 is TGCGCCAGCAGCTTTGGGAAGGGGGCGCAGCCCCAGCATTTT. Protein: CASSFGKGAQPQHF.

The chain joins TRBV7-8 to TRBJ2-7, with unresolved D. The CDR3 covers 14 residues. The germline V and J ends were trimmed by 2 bases and 4 bases, with 12 bases remaining between them. The germline V gene encodes CDR1 SGHVS and CDR2 FQNEAQ. The CDR3 DNA sequence: TGTGCCAGCAGCTTAATCATCGTCCCATACGAGCAGTACTTC. Its protein is CASSLIIVPYEQYF. Full variable domain (rest looked up from reference TRBV7-8 and TRBJ2-7): GAGVSQSPRYKVAKRGQDVALRCDPISGHVSLFWYQQALGQGPEFLTYFQNEAQLDKSGLPSDRFFAERPEGSVSTLKIQRTQQEDSAVYLCASSLIIVPYEQYFGPGTRLTVT.

The V and J genes are TRBV28 and TRBJ2-7; maybe TRBD2 (6 bases). Trimming removed 5 bases at V and 5 bases at J, with 16 bases between. The CDR3 has 14 amino acids. Germline V lookup: CDR1 MDHEN, CDR2 SYDVKM. Here the CDR3 reads CASSPRGSYDEQYF. The CDR3 bases are TGTGCCAGCAGTCCCCGGGGGTCCTATGACGAGCAGTACTTC.

The sample holds a few counts of this clone. The chain uses TRBV7-9 and TRBJ1-1; D call uncertain. CDR1 is SEHNR, CDR2 FQNEAQ, per germline (reference sequence). This CDR3 has 12 residues. The germline V and J ends were trimmed by 6 bases and 1 base, with 6 bases remaining between them. The CDR3 loop is CASRAANTEAFF. DNA for the CDR3: TGTGCCAGCAGAGCAGCGAACACTGAAGCTTTCTTT.

The V gene is TRBV19, the J gene TRBJ1-1, with 10 bases lining up with TRBD1. V trimming: 7 bases; J trimming: 5 bases; junction bases outside the gene matches: 7. Germline CDR1 is LNHDA and CDR2 is SQIVND (reference sequence). The CDR3 covers 14 residues. CDR3 loop: CASIRTGGWTEAFF. The CDR3 nucleotides read TGTGCCAGTATCCGGACAGGGGGTTGGACTGAAGCTTTCTTT.

This chain links TRBV5-4 with TRBJ2-1, with TRBD2 identical over 8 bases. The germline CDR1 and CDR2 sequences are SGHNT and YYREEE (reference sequence). The V gene end was trimmed by 0 bases and the J gene end by 3 bases; junction bases not matched to a gene: 11. CDR3 length: 18 residues. The CDR3 loop reads CASSLGLAGNDFYNEQFF. CDR3 sequence (DNA): TGTGCCAGCAGCTTGGGGCTAGCGGGTAATGACTTCTACAATGAGCAGTTCTTC.

The chain employs TRBV6-5 and TRBJ2-5; 8 bases are a match to TRBD2. Germline-derived CDR1 and CDR2 are MNHEY and SVGAGI. The CDR3 consists of 14 residues. V shed 6 bases, J shed 5 bases, and the junction held 8 bases outside the gene matches. This CDR3 reads CASRAGGRGETQYF. The CDR3 bases are TGTGCCAGCAGGGCGGGAGGCCGGGGGGAGACCCAGTACTTC.

The chain recombines TRBV29-1 with TRBJ2-5; TRBD2 agrees at 8 bases. Germline values: CDR1 SQVTM, CDR2 ANQGSEA. The V gene end was trimmed by 4 bases and the J gene end by 5 bases; junction bases not matched to a gene: 9. The CDR3 spans 14 residues. The CDR3 bases are TGCAGCGTTGTTATTAGCGGGACTTTTGAGACCCAGTACTTC. Translation gives CSVVISGTFETQYF.

The chain has TRBV4-3 and TRBJ2-3, with TRBD1 matching over 8 bases. Germline V gene lookup returns CDR1 LGHNA and CDR2 YSLEER. The V and J ends lost 2 bases and 4 bases, in that order; junction bases with no gene match: 11. The CDR3 runs 17 residues. CDR3 region: CASSQLPPGQGPDTQYF. The CDR3 nucleotides are TGCGCCAGCAGCCAACTCCCCCCCGGACAGGGTCCAGATACGCAGTATTTT.

This CDR3 is CASSQAQTGHYEQYF. The CDR3 bases are TGTGCCAGCAGCCAAGCGCAAACAGGGCACTACGAGCAGTACTTC. V usage is TRBV14 and J usage is TRBJ2-7, with D possibly matching TRBD1 (6 bases). Germline V gene sequence: CDR1 SGHDN, CDR2 FVKESK. Trimming pared 1 base from V and 3 bases from J, leaving 13 bases between. The CDR3 runs to 15 residues.

The genes are TRBV10-2 and TRBJ2-7; 8 bases map to TRBD2. The germline V gene encodes CDR1 WSHSY and CDR2 SAAADI. The V and J ends lost 3 bases and 6 bases, in that order; junction bases with no gene match: 4. The CDR3 sequence is 13 residues long. CDR3 sequence (DNA): TGCGCCAGCAGTGACGGGAGGGTTAGCGAGCAGTACTTC. Translating gives CASSDGRVSEQYF.

This sequence joins TRBV6-6 and TRBJ2-1, with D perhaps TRBD2 (7 bases). V gave up 5 bases and J gave up 8 bases, with 13 bases separating them. Germline V gene lookup returns CDR1 MNHNY and CDR2 SVGAGI (reference sequence). This CDR3 region has 13 residues. The CDR3 DNA reads TGTGCCAGCAGTCCGGGGAGGGGGGATGAGCAGTTCTTC. Encoded protein: CASSPGRGDEQFF.

This chain connects TRBV19 to TRBJ2-1, with 10 bases lining up with TRBD2. Losses at the gene ends were 3 bases for V and 10 bases for J; bases not matched to a gene: 9. Germline assignment: CDR1 LNHDA and CDR2 SQIVND (reference sequence). The CDR3 has 15 amino acids. The CDR3 DNA reads TGTGCCAGTAGTATCCGGCGACTAGCGGGCAGGGAGCAGTTCTTC. Amino acid sequence: CASSIRRLAGREQFF.

The rearrangement joins TRBV19 to TRBJ1-1; TRBD1 matches 7 bases. Losses at the gene ends were 6 bases for V and 1 base for J; bases not matched to a gene: 2. This CDR3 contains 13 residues. CDR1 is LNHDA and CDR2 is SQIVND in the germline V gene (reference sequence). The CDR3 nucleotides read TGTGCCAGTAGATGGACAGGGAACACTGAAGCTTTCTTT. This encodes CASRWTGNTEAFF.

The rearrangement uses TRBV5-6 and TRBJ2-7; D unresolved. CDR1 and CDR2 (germline): SGHDT, YYEEEE. Trimming cost V 4 bases and J 0 bases, with 11 bases left between them. CDR3 size: 14 residues. CDR3 sequence: CASSVLQSSYEQYF. The CDR3 DNA is TGTGCCAGCAGCGTATTACAGAGCTCCTACGAGCAGTACTTC.

The CDR3: CAWSPGGGYSPLHF. CDR3 coding DNA: TGTGCCTGGAGTCCGGGGGGAGGGTATTCACCCCTCCACTTT. This chain joins TRBV30 and TRBJ1-6; D perhaps matches TRBD1 (5 bases). V lost 2 bases to trimming and J lost 8 bases, with 13 bases between them. CDR1 and CDR2 (germline): GTSNPN, SVGIG (reference sequence). This CDR3 spans 14 amino acids.

The chain is built from TRBV6-6 and TRBJ2-3, with a tentative D call TRBD1 (6 bases). Trimming took 7 bases from V and 6 from J, leaving 20 bases between them. The CDR3 is made up of 15 amino acids. CDR1 and CDR2 from the germline V gene are MNHNY and SVGAGI (reference sequence). The CDR3 coding sequence is TGTGCCAGCACCGCTCAAAAGTGGGACACGGATACGCAGTATTTT. The encoded protein is CASTAQKWDTDTQYF.

The chain joins TRBV28 to TRBJ2-3; D call uncertain. CDR1 is MDHEN, CDR2 SYDVKM, per germline. The CDR3 consists of 13 residues. V gave up 2 bases and J gave up 6 bases, with 9 bases separating them. The CDR3 coding sequence is TGTGCCAGCAGTTTAAGGAACGGGGATACGCAGTATTTT. Its translation is CASSLRNGDTQYF. Filled out from reference TRBV28 and TRBJ2-3, the complete variable domain reads DVKVTQSSRYLVKRTGEKVFLECVQDMDHENMFWYRQDPGLGLRLIYFSYDVKMKEKGDIPEGYSVSREKKERFSLILESASTNQTSMYLCASSLRNGDTQYFGPGTRLTVL.